Sequencing of this TCR beta chain was carried out in a study of blood T cell repertoires in COVID-19. On the study more broadly: Acute and convalescent COVID-19 samples came from the United States, Italy and Spain. Sources were T cells, B-cell-depleted T cells, or PBMCs; the material itself was cDNA or gDNA.

Trimming shortened V by 11 bases and J by 0 bases, and 13 bases separated the two germline ends. This CDR3 is 13 amino acids long. Germline loops: CDR1 MNHEY, CDR2 SVGAGI. Authors' processing steps: Amplified reference gene primers provided the basis for estimating nucleated cell counts. Libraries were prepared by immunoSEQ multiplex PCR; TCRdb keeps only in-frame clonotypes and omits some of them. The DNA was the basis for D and trimming; V, J and clone size are from that table. The sample has about 98,000 clones, under 85% seen once; the top ten hold roughly a quarter. The sequence was obtained from a man in his 70s with acute or convalescent COVID-19. The chain combines TRBV6-5 with TRBJ1-1; possible D gene TRBD1, 6 bases. The sequencing sample was made of peripheral blood. Here the CDR3 DNA reads TGTGCCGGTAAACAGGGTTTGAACACTGAAGCTTTCTTT. This gives the protein CAGKQGLNTEAFF.